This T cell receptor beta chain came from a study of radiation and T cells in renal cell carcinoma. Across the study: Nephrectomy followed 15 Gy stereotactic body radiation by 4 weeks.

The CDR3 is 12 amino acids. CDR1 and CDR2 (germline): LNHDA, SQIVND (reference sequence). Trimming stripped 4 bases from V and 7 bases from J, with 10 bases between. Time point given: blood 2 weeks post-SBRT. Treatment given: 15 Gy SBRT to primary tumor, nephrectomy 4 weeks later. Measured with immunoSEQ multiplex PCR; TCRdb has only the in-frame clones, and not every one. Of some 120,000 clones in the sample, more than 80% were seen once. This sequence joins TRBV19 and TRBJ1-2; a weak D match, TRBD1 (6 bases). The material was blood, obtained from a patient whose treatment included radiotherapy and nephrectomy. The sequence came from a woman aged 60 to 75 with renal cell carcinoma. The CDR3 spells CASSNTGSGYTF. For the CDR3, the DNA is TGTGCCAGTAGTAATACAGGGTCTGGCTACACCTTC.